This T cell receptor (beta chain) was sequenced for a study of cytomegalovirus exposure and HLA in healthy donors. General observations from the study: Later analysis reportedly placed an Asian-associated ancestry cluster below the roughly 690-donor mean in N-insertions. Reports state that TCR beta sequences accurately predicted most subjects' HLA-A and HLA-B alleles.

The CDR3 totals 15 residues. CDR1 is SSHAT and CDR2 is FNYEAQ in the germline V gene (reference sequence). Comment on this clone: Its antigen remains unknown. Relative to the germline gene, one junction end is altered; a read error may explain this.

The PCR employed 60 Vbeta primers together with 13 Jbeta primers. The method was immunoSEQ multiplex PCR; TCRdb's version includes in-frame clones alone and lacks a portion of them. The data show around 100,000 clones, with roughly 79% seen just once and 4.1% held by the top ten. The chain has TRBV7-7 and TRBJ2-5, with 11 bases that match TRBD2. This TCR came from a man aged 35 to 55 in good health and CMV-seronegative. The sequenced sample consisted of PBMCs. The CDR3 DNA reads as TGTGCTAGCAGCTCGTTAGCGGGGGGGCCAGAGACCCAGTACTTC. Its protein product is CASSSLAGGPETQYF.